The 13 T cell receptor beta chains in this list originate from one sample, sequenced in a study of T cell repertoires in cytomegalovirus infection. TCRdb called the reads again in MiXCR, with one record for every CDR3 protein. The sample contains about 63,000 distinct CDR3 sequences, around 20% of which appear only once. What these receptors recognize is not known. The specimen was CD8+ T cells from cultured PBMCs, collected from culture after CMV antigen stimulation. The receptors originated from a human donor in good health (CMV status not recorded). Some clones in this sample may be carry-over from other donors' samples.

To note about this clonotype: This likely comes from a read error, as the CDR3 has no conserved phenylalanine or tryptophan at its end. The chain uses TRBV2 and TRBJ1-5; D gene ambiguous. The CDR3 runs to 12 residues. V was clipped by 7 bases and J by 5 bases, with 9 bases between them. Germline loops: CDR1 SNHLY, CDR2 FYNNEI. As DNA, the CDR3 is TGTGCCAGCACAGGTTCCGATCAGCCCCAGCATTCT. Its translation is CASTGSDQPQHS.

This clonotype was found a few times. This chain connects TRBV15 to TRBJ1-6, with TRBD1 as a possible D gene (5 bases). This CDR3 is 14 amino acids long. The V gene lost 1 base and the J gene lost 6 bases, with 7 bases spanning the gap. Germline V lookup: CDR1 LNHNV, CDR2 YYDKDF (reference sequence). The CDR3 region is CATSRGQLNSPLHF. The CDR3, as DNA: TGTGCCACCAGCAGAGGACAGCTTAATTCACCCCTCCACTTT.

A few counts support this clonotype. The V call is TRBV10-3, the J call TRBJ1-1, with TRBD1 identical over 9 bases. The CDR3 runs to 14 residues. V lost 6 bases and J lost 4; bases outside the gene matches: 6. The V gene's germline CDR1 is ENHRY and CDR2 SYGVKD. The CDR3 DNA reads TGTGCCATCAGGGGACAGGGTGTGGGCACTGAAGCTTTCTTT. It specifies CAIRGQGVGTEAFF.

This clonotype was seen a few times. The rearrangement links TRBV12-3 or TRBV12-4 to TRBJ2-3; D gene unclear. This CDR3 spans 12 amino acids. V lost 4 bases to trimming and J lost 5 bases, with 7 bases between them. CDR3 in DNA: TGTGCCAGCAGTTACCATAAAGATACGCAGTATTTT. Translating it yields CASSYHKDTQYF.

The chain has TRBV2 and TRBJ1-5; TRBD1 agrees at 9 bases. Looked up from germline, CDR1 is SNHLY and CDR2 is FYNNEI. V was clipped by 3 bases and J by 1 base; unmatched bases: 16. The length of the CDR3 is 20 residues. CDR3 coding DNA: TGTGCCAGCAGTGATAGGTCGCTGGGACAGGGTCCGGGCAGCAATCAGCCCCAGCATTTT. Encoded protein: CASSDRSLGQGPGSNQPQHF.

On this clonotype itself: The conserved closing phenylalanine or tryptophan is absent in this CDR3, likely reflecting a read error. This rearrangement joins TRBV5-1 to TRBJ2-7; D unresolved. The CDR3 contains 15 residues. Trimming cost V 5 bases and J 0 bases, with 15 bases left between them. Germline V lookup: CDR1 SGHRS, CDR2 YFSETQ. The CDR3 bases are TGCGCCAGCAGTTTCACTGGCCTTAGCTCCTACGAGCAGTACTTA. It specifies CASSFTGLSSYEQYL.

The rearrangement joins TRBV7-2 to TRBJ2-3; 11 nucleotides match TRBD2. V was clipped by 4 bases and J by 3 bases; unmatched bases: 9. Germline V gene lookup returns CDR1 SGHTA and CDR2 FQGNSA. This CDR3 spans 17 amino acids. CDR3 sequence: CASSWARLAGSTDTQYF. The CDR3 nucleotides are TGTGCCAGCAGCTGGGCCCGACTAGCGGGGTCGACAGATACGCAGTATTTT.

This clonotype was observed a handful of times. V and J are TRBV9 and TRBJ2-7, with no clear D. With 2 bases removed from V and 7 bases from J, the gap between germline ends came to 13 bases. This CDR3 is built from 13 residues. The germline V gene encodes CDR1 SGDLS and CDR2 YYNGEE. DNA of the CDR3: TGTGCCAGCAGCGTTTATCCCAGTCTGGAGCAGTACTTC. Protein product: CASSVYPSLEQYF.

This rearrangement joins TRBV7-2 to TRBJ2-7; D is uncertain. The CDR3 loop spans 12 amino acids. The V and J ends lost 3 bases and 6 bases respectively, with 9 bases between them. Germline loops: CDR1 SGHTA, CDR2 FQGNSA. Here the CDR3 DNA reads TGTGCCAGCAGCTTTCAAACGGGCGAGCAGTACTTC. Protein: CASSFQTGEQYF.

This clonotype has a handful of counts. The chain couples TRBV27 to TRBJ2-3, with D maybe TRBD1 (7 bases). Between the trimmed V and J ends, which lost 6 bases and 3 bases, there was a span of 22 bases. The CDR3 extends over 17 amino acids. The germline V gene has CDR1 MNHEY and CDR2 SMNVEV (reference sequence). The CDR3 loop reads CASSKTPDRRGTDTQYF. DNA of the CDR3: TGTGCCAGCAGCAAAACCCCGGACAGGCGGGGTACAGATACGCAGTATTTT.

This clonotype was observed a handful of times. This chain uses TRBV4-3 with TRBJ2-7; D may be TRBD2 (6 bases). The length of the CDR3 is 15 residues. Germline V lookup: CDR1 LGHNA, CDR2 YSLEER. V was trimmed by 4 bases and J by 2 bases, leaving 15 bases between them. CDR3 nucleotides: TGCGCCAGCAGCCCACGTCGGGGGAACCCCTACGAGCAGTACTTC. Protein product: CASSPRRGNPYEQYF.

The V gene is TRBV29-1, the J gene TRBJ2-3, with D unresolved. CDR1 is SQVTM, CDR2 ANQGSEA, per germline. This CDR3 comprises 10 residues. V was pared by 3 bases and J by 4 bases, with 2 bases between. CDR3 region: CSVEADTQYF. The CDR3 coding sequence is TGCAGCGTTGAGGCAGATACGCAGTATTTT.

The V gene is TRBV7-6, the J gene TRBJ1-1; D is possibly TRBD1 (6 bases). Looked up from germline, CDR1 is SGHVS and CDR2 is FNYEAQ. V lost 2 bases to trimming and J lost 3 bases, with 10 bases between them. This CDR3 is 14 amino acids long. The CDR3 sequence: CASSLPRGYTEAFF. CDR3 coding DNA: TGTGCCAGCAGCTTACCGAGGGGGTACACTGAAGCTTTCTTT.